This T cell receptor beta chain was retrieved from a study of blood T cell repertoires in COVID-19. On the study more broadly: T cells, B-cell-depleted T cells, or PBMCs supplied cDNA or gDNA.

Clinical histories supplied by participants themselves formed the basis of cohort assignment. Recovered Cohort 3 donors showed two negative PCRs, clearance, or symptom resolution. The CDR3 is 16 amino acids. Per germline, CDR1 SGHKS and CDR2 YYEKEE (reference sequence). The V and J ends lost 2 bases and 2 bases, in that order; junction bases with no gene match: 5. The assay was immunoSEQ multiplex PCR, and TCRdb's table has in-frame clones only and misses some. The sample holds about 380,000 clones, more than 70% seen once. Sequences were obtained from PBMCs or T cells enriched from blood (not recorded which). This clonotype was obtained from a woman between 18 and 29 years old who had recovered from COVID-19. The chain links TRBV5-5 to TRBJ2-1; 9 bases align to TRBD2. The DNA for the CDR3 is TGTGCCAGCAGCTTTTGGCGGGGGGGCCCCTACAATGAGCAGTTCTTC. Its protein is CASSFWRGGPYNEQFF.